These T cell receptor beta chains were read from a single sample in a study of blood T cell repertoires in COVID-19. Method: immunoSEQ multiplex PCR; TCRdb's copy keeps in-frame clones and lacks some. Of 95,000 to 110,000 clones listed, 88% are singletons. The sequenced sample consisted of peripheral blood. These receptors were obtained from a man in his forties or fifties with active or convalescent COVID-19. Each CDR3 is given with its conserved first and last residue. A D gene is named only where the DNA matches it firmly.

d_call j_call v_call cdr3_length cdr3_aa
. TRBJ1-2 TRBV15 14 CATSRDRTSYGYTF
. TRBJ1-3 TRBV3-1/TRBV3-2 17 CASSQGSGGSSGNTIYF
. TRBJ1-2 TRBV27 14 CASSLTRGNYGYTF
. TRBJ2-3 TRBV5-6 16 CASSLEGLANTDTQYF
TRBD2 TRBJ2-3 TRBV28 16 CASSPTSGSSTDTQYF
. TRBJ1-1 TRBV10-1 14 CASSPRNLNTEAFF
. TRBJ2-2 TRBV9 16 CASSPRSGGRAGELFF
. TRBJ1-6 TRBV27 15 CASSTYRDADSPLHF
. TRBJ1-4 TRBV5-1 14 CASSLRGVDEKLFF
. TRBJ2-7 TRBV7-6 15 CASSLSWGQPYEQYF
TRBD1 TRBJ1-5 TRBV5-5 15 CASSPGTAQNQPQHF
. TRBJ1-1 TRBV12-3/TRBV12-4 13 CASSVGGASEAFF
TRBD2 TRBJ2-1 TRBV27 16 CASSPPSGRAVDEQFF
TRBD2 TRBJ2-7 TRBV12-5 16 CASGLGGTSGEYEQYF
TRBD1 TRBJ2-3 TRBV11-2 14 CASSFSGGSDTQYF
. TRBJ2-7 TRBV2 14 CASSSGSSSYEQYF
TRBD1 TRBJ1-2 TRBV2 14 CASSETGTANGYTF
. TRBJ1-6 TRBV5-1 15 CASSLDGRDNSPLHF
. TRBJ2-7 TRBV4-1 14 CASSQEGQGIEQYF
. TRBJ2-7 TRBV19 13 CASSRSVFHEQYF
TRBD1 TRBJ1-2 TRBV5-1 14 CASSPGTGNYGYTF
TRBD1 TRBJ2-7 TRBV10-2 13 CASGDRSPYEQYF
. TRBJ2-3 TRBV11-2 15 CASSWGLPSTDTQYF
TRBD1 TRBJ1-5 TRBV6-2/TRBV6-3 15 CASSKDRGSQQPQHF
. TRBJ2-7 TRBV2 13 CASSGVGGYEQYF
. TRBJ1-1 TRBV5-8 13 CASSLGIDTEAFF
TRBD2 TRBJ2-5 TRBV9 18 CASSGTSEKGWLTETQYF
. TRBJ1-5 TRBV10-3 14 CAISGPSGGQPQHF
TRBD1 TRBJ2-2 TRBV6-5 15 CASSRGTANTGELFF
. TRBJ1-2 TRBV28 13 CASTQRRGNGYTF
. TRBJ1-2 TRBV28 10 CASRAYGYTF
. TRBJ1-5 TRBV6-1 13 CASSEGGRQPQHF
TRBD1 TRBJ2-1 TRBV27 15 CASSFQGVSGNEQFF
TRBD2 TRBJ2-7 TRBV5-6 15 CASSSGREESDEQYF
TRBD2 TRBJ2-7 TRBV20-1 17 CSASGLAGALNSYEQYF
TRBD2 TRBJ2-7 TRBV5-1 15 CASSWGTSGSYEQYF
. TRBJ2-1 TRBV2 12 CASSEWAGEQFF
TRBD2 TRBJ2-2 TRBV11-2 11 CASSPGLAVFF
. TRBJ2-1 TRBV21-1 15 CASTPPSDVEDEQFF
TRBD1 TRBJ1-2 TRBV6-1 14 CASSEDRGKNGYTF
. TRBJ2-7 TRBV7-7 12 CAGAGFSYEQYF
TRBD2 TRBJ2-1 TRBV27 15 CASSLWLAGANEQFF
. TRBJ1-2 TRBV25-1 12 CASSDGVYGYTF
. TRBJ1-2 TRBV20-1 15 CSASPTGSNDYGYTF
. TRBJ2-5 TRBV28 15 CASSAAGGPKETQYF
TRBD1 TRBJ1-5 TRBV19 14 CASSRDRGNQPQHF
. TRBJ1-1 TRBV12-3/TRBV12-4 13 CASSSWLNTEAFF
. TRBJ1-1 TRBV29-1 15 CSAPAEGRANTEAFF
. TRBJ1-1 TRBV11-2 13 CASKEGQLAEAFF
. TRBJ2-5 TRBV2 12 CASSAEAETQYF
. TRBJ1-1 TRBV6-1 14 CASSERGSGPEAFF
TRBD2 TRBJ2-7 TRBV4-3 15 CASSQSLAGVYEQYF
. TRBJ2-2 TRBV19 13 CATAPVGAGELFF
TRBD1 TRBJ1-4 TRBV27 15 CASSRGTGINEKLFF
. TRBJ1-5 TRBV19 13 CASSIFGDQSQHF